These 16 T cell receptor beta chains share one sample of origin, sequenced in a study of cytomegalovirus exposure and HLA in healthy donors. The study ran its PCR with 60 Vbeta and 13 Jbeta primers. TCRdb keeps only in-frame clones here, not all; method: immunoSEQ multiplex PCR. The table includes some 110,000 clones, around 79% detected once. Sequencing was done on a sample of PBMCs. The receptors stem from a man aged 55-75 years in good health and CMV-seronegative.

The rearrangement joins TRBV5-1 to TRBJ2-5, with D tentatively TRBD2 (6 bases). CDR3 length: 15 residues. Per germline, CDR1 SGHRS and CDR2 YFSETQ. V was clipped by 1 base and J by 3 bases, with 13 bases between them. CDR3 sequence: CASSLWRGLKETQYF. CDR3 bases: TGCGCCAGCAGCTTGTGGCGGGGACTCAAAGAGACCCAGTACTTC.

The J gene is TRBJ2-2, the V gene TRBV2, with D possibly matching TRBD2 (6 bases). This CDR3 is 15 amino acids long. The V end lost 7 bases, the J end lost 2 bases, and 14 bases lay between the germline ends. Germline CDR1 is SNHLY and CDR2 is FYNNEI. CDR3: CASNRRGSNTGELFF. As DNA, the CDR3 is TGTGCCAGCAACAGGCGGGGTTCCAACACCGGGGAGCTGTTTTTT.

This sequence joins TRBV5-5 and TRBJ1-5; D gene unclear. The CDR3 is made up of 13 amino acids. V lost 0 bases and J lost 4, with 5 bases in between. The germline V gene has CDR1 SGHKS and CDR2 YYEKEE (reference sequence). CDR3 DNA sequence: TGTGCCAGCAGCTTGGCACAAAATCAGCCCCAGCATTTT. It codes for CASSLAQNQPQHF.

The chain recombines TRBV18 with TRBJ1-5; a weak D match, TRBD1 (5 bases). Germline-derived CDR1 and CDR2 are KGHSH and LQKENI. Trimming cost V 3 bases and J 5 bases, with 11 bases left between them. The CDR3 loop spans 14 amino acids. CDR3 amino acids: CASSPPGGDQPQHF. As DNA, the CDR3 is TGTGCCAGCTCACCCCCCGGGGGGGATCAGCCCCAGCATTTT.

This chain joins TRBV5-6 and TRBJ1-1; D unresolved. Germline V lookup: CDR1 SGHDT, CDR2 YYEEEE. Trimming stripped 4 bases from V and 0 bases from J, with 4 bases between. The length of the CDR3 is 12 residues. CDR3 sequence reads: CASSRVNTEAFF. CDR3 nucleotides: TGTGCCAGCAGCCGAGTGAACACTGAAGCTTTCTTT. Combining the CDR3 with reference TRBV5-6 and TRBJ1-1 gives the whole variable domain DAGVTQSPTHLIKTRGQQVTLRCSPKSGHDTVSWYQQALGQGPQFIFQYYEEEERQRGNFPDRFSGHQFPNYSSELNVNALLLGDSALYLCASSRVNTEAFFGQGTRLTVV.

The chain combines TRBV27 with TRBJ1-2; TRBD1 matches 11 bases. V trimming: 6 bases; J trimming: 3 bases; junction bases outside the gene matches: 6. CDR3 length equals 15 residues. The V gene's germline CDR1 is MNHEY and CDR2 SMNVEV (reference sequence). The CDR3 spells CASRKPGQGDYGYTF. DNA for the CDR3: TGTGCCAGCAGAAAACCGGGACAGGGGGACTATGGCTACACCTTC.

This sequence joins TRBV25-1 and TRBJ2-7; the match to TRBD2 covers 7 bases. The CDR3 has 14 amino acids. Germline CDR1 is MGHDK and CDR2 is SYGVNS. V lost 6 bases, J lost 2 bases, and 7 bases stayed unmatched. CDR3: CASSPSGLAYEQYF. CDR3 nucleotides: TGTGCCAGCAGCCCTTCTGGACTAGCCTACGAGCAGTACTTC.

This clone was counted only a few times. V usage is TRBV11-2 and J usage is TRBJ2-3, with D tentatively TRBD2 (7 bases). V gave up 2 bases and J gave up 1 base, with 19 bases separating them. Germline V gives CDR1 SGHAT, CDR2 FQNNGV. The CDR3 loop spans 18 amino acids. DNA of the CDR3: TGTGCCAGCAGCTTATCCGGACCTGGGGGGGCGGGCACAGATACGCAGTATTTT. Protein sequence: CASSLSGPGGAGTDTQYF.

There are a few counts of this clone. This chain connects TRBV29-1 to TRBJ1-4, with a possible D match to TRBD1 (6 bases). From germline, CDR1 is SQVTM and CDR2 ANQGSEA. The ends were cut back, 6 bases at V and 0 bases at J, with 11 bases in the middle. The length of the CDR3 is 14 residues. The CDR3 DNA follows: TGCAGCGTAGCTTACAGGGCAACTAATGAAAAACTGTTTTTT. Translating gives CSVAYRATNEKLFF.

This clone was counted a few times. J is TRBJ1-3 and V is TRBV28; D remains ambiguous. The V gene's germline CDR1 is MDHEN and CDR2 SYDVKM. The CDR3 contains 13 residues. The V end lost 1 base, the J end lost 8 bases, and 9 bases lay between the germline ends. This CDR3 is CASSLLAVDTIYF. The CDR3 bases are TGTGCCAGCAGTTTATTGGCCGTCGACACCATATATTTT.

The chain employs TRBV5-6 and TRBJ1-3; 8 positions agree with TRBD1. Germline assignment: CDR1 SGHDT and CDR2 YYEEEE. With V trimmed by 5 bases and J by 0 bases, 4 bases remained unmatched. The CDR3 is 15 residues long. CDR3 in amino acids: CASRPGGASGNTIYF. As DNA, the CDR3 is TGTGCCAGCAGACCAGGGGGCGCCTCTGGAAACACCATATATTTT. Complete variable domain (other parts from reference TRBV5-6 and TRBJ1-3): DAGVTQSPTHLIKTRGQQVTLRCSPKSGHDTVSWYQQALGQGPQFIFQYYEEEERQRGNFPDRFSGHQFPNYSSELNVNALLLGDSALYLCASRPGGASGNTIYFGEGSWLTVV.

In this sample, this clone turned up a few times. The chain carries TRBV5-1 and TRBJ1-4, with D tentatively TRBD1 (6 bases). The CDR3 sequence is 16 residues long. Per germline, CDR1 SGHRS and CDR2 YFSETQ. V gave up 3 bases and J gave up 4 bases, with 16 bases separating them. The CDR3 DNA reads TGCGCCAGCAGCTCGACAGGTTCCGCGCTTAATGAAAAACTGTTTTTT. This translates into CASSSTGSALNEKLFF.

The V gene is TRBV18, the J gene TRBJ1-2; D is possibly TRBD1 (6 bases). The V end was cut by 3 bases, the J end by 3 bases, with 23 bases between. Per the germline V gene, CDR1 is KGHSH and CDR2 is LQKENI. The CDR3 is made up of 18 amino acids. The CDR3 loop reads CASSPFSSSTPGDYGYTF. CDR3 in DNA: TGTGCCAGCTCACCCTTCTCCAGTAGTACCCCAGGGGACTATGGCTACACCTTC.

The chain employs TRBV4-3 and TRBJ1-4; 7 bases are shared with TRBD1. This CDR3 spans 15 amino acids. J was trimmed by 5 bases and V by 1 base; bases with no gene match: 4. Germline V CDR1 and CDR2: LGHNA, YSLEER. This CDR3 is CASSQAGGQNEKLFF. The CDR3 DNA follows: TGCGCCAGCAGCCAAGCTGGGGGACAGAATGAAAAACTGTTTTTT.

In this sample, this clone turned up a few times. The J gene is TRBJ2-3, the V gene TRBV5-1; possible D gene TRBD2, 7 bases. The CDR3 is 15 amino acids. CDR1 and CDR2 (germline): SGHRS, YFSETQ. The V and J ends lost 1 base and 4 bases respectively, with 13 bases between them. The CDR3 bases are TGCGCCAGCAGCTTGAGGGGGGGGGCGGCAGATACGCAGTATTTT. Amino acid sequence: CASSLRGGAADTQYF.

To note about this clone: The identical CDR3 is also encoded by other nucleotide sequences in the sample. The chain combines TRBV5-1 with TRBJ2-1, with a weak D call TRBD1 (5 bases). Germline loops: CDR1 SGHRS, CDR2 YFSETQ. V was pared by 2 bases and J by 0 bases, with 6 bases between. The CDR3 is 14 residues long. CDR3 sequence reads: CASSLRGSYNEQFF. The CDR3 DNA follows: TGCGCCAGCAGCTTAAGGGGCTCCTACAATGAGCAGTTCTTC.